This record concerns one T cell receptor (beta chain) sequence. Sequencing used immunoSEQ multiplex PCR; TCRdb keeps in-frame clones, though not all of them. The table shows around 2.5 million clones, with more than 85% occurring only once. V was pared by 0 bases and J by 6 bases, with 11 bases between. The CDR3 length is 14 residues. CDR1 is SGDLS, CDR2 YYNGEE, per germline. This sample was taken from a study of shared clonotypes between healthy human individuals. Those who donated were healthy HIV-negative adults, with no recent acute infections or vaccinations reported. Sequenced input: naive CD4+ T cells from PBMCs. Subset noted: CD45RA+ positively selected. The TCR originated in a man aged 18 to 29 in good health. Some clones in this sample may be carry-over from other donors' samples. The chain carries TRBV9 and TRBJ2-3; D unclear. Here the CDR3 reads CASSVDPYPDTQYF. CDR3 DNA: TGTGCCAGCAGCGTAGATCCCTACCCCGATACGCAGTATTTT. Variable domain in full (rest from reference TRBV9 and TRBJ2-3): DSGVTQTPKHLITATGQRVTLRCSPRSGDLSVYWYQQSLDQGLQFLIQYYNGEERAKGNILERFSAQQFPDLHSELNLSSLELGDSALYFCASSVDPYPDTQYFGPGTRLTVL.